The sequence of this T cell receptor (beta chain) was determined in a study of cytomegalovirus exposure and HLA in healthy donors. Whole-study findings and limits: Reportedly, a later analysis found an Asian-associated ancestry cluster had fewer N-insertions than the approximately 700-donor mean.

In the case of this clone: Its matching antigen is unknown.

This PCR relied on a set of 60 Vbeta primers and 13 Jbeta primers. Clones were sequenced by immunoSEQ multiplex PCR, and TCRdb holds only the in-frame ones, with some missing. The sample lists 170,000 or so clones; 75% to 90% were seen once. The V gene lost 5 bases and the J gene lost 0 bases, with 11 bases spanning the gap. This CDR3 spans 14 amino acids. From germline, CDR1 is LNHNV and CDR2 YYDKDF (reference sequence). The TCR comes from a boy between 10 and 17 years old in good health and CMV-seronegative. The material sequenced was PBMCs. This sequence joins TRBV15 and TRBJ2-7; D call uncertain. The CDR3 DNA is TGTGCCACCAGCCGAAGACTGGCCTCCTACGAGCAGTACTTC. Protein product: CATSRRLASYEQYF. Using reference TRBV15 and TRBJ2-7 for the parts outside the CDR3, the full variable domain is DAMVIQNPRYQVTQFGKPVTLSCSQTLNHNVMYWYQQKSSQAPKLLFHYYDKDFNNEADTPDNFQSRRPNTSFCFLDIRSPGLGDTAMYLCATSRRLASYEQYFGPGTRLTVT.